The sequence of this TCR beta chain was determined in a study of blood T cell repertoires in COVID-19. Study-wide background: COVID-19 samples from acute and convalescent phases originated in the United States, Italy and Spain. PBMCs, B-cell-depleted T cells, or T cells provided the cDNA or gDNA that made up the material.

While infection was still active, Seattle patients were enrolled and then followed longitudinally. The CDR3 runs to 15 residues. Germline V gene data show CDR1 as LNHNV and CDR2 as YYDKDF (reference sequence). V trimming: 0 bases; J trimming: 8 bases; junction bases outside the gene matches: 6. In the original workflow: Reference gene primer amplification in the assay estimated nucleated cell counts. Assay: immunoSEQ multiplex PCR; the TCRdb copy retains only in-frame clones and omits some. That table supplies the V and J calls and clone size; D and trimming were determined from the DNA. The table lists about 390,000 clones, approximately 87% of them singletons.

This clonotype was obtained from a woman in her sixties or seventies with COVID-19, enrolled during active disease. Sequencing used peripheral blood. The chain employs TRBV15 and TRBJ1-4; 7 positions match TRBD1. CDR3 coding DNA: TGTGCCACCAGCAGAGATCGACAGGGTAAAGAAAAACTGTTTTTT. Translated, it gives CATSRDRQGKEKLFF.